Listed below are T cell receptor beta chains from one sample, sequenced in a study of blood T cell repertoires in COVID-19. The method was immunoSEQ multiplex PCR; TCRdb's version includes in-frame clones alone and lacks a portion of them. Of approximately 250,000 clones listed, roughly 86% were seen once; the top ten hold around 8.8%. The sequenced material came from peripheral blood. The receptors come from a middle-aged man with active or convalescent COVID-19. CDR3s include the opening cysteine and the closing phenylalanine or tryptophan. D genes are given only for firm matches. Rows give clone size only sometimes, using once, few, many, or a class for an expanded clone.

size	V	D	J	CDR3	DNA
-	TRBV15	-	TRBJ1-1	CATSRDIQASEAFF	TGTGCCACCAGCAGAGATATCCAGGCCTCTGAAGCTTTCTTT
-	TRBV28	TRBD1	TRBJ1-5	CASSSGQGFNQPQHF	TGTGCCAGCAGTTCTGGACAGGGGTTTAATCAGCCCCAGCATTTT
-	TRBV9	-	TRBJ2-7	CASSVLPGVSYEQYF	TGTGCCAGCAGCGTACTACCCGGGGTATCCTACGAGCAGTACTTC
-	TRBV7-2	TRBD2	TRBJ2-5	CASSLSGRGQETQYF	TGTGCCAGCAGCTTAAGCGGGAGGGGGCAAGAGACCCAGTACTTC
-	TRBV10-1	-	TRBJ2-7	CASSGVLGGEQYF	TGCGCCAGCAGTGGAGTATTAGGGGGCGAGCAGTACTTC
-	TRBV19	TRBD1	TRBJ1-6	CASSNRQGYNSPLHF	TGTGCCAGTAGTAACCGACAGGGTTATAATTCACCCCTCCACTTT
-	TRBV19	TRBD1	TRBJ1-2	CASSKAPGQDYGYTF	TGTGCCAGTAGTAAGGCCCCTGGACAGGACTATGGCTACACCTTC
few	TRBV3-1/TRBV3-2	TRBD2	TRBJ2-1	CASSQAAGLYNEQFF	TGTGCCAGCAGCCAGGCAGCGGGACTATACAATGAGCAGTTCTTC
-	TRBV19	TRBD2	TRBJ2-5	CASSSGLAGGPKETQYF	TGTGCCAGTAGTTCTGGCTTAGCGGGAGGGCCGAAAGAGACCCAGTACTTC
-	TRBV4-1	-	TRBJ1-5	CASSQGRGRARGQPQHF	TGCGCCAGCAGCCAAGGTCGGGGGAGGGCGCGGGGTCAGCCCCAGCATTTT
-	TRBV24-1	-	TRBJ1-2	CATSERGSGYTF	TGTGCCACCAGTGAAAGGGGCAGTGGCTACACCTTC
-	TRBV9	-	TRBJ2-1	CASSVTDQGRNEQFF	TGTGCCAGCAGCGTAACAGACCAGGGAAGAAATGAGCAGTTCTTC
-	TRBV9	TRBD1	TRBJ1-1	CASSVSSDRGTEAFF	TGTGCCAGCAGCGTCTCCTCGGACAGGGGCACTGAAGCTTTCTTT
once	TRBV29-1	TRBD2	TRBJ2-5	CSVEPTGGAETQYF	TGCAGCGTTGAACCAACGGGAGGGGCAGAGACCCAGTACTTC
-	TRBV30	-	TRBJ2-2	CAWSPESRELFF	TGTGCCTGGAGTCCTGAAAGCCGGGAGCTGTTTTTT
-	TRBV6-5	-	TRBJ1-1	CASRGQINTEAFF	TGTGCCAGCAGAGGACAGATTAACACTGAAGCTTTCTTT
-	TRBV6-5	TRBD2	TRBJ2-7	CASSRLAGTYEQYF	TGTGCCAGCAGCCGACTAGCGGGGACCTACGAGCAGTACTTC
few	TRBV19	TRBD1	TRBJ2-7	CASSRTGGYEQYF	TGTGCCAGTAGTAGGACAGGGGGCTACGAGCAGTACTTC
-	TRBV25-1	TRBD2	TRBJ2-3	CASGWPSGTTDTQYF	TGTGCCAGCGGTTGGCCTAGCGGGACCACAGATACGCAGTATTTT
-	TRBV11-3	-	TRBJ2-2	CASRMDWANTGELFF	TGTGCCAGCAGGATGGACTGGGCGAACACCGGGGAGCTGTTTTTT
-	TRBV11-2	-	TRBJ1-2	CASSLKGDYGYTF	TGTGCCAGCAGCTTAAAGGGGGACTATGGCTACACCTTC
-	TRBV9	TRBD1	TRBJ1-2	CASSALDRAVYGYTF	TGTGCCAGCAGCGCCCTGGACAGGGCGGTCTATGGCTACACCTTC
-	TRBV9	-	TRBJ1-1	CASSVDPQGWNTEAFF	TGTGCCAGCAGCGTAGACCCTCAGGGGTGGAACACTGAAGCTTTCTTT
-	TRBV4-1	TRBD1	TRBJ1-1	CASSSGQGRATEAFF	TGCGCCAGCAGCTCCGGACAGGGACGAGCCACTGAAGCTTTCTTT
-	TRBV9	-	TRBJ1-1	CASSPLLEGHTEAFF	TGTGCCAGCAGCCCCCTCCTTGAGGGCCACACTGAAGCTTTCTTT
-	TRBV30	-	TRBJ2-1	CAWPSGGGEQFF	TGTGCCTGGCCGTCCGGAGGCGGTGAGCAGTTCTTC
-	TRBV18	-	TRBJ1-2	CASSPSTELDGYTF	TGTGCCAGCTCACCCTCGACGGAGTTGGATGGCTACACCTTC
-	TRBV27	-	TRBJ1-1	CASSPGSPIEAFF	TGTGCCAGCAGTCCCGGGTCACCGATTGAAGCTTTCTTT
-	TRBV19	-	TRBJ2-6	CASQGSGANVLTF	TGTGCCTCCCAGGGCTCTGGGGCCAACGTCCTGACTTTC
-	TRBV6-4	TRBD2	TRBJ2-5	CASSDPPGGTQYF	TGTGCCAGCAGTGATCCCCCGGGGGGGACCCAGTACTTC
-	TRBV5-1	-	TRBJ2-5	CASSLTGETQYF	TGCGCCAGCAGCTTGACGGGAGAGACCCAGTACTTC
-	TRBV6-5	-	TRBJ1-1	CASRATATNTEAFF	TGTGCCAGCAGAGCGACAGCGACCAACACTGAAGCTTTCTTT
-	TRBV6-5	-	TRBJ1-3	CASRLGQLPGNTIYF	TGTGCCAGCAGGCTGGGCCAGCTCCCTGGAAACACCATATATTTT
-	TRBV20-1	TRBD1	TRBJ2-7	CSASGQGDLEQYF	TGCAGTGCTAGTGGACAGGGAGATCTCGAGCAGTACTTC
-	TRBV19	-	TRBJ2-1	CASEGDRTYNEQFF	TGTGCCAGTGAGGGAGACAGGACCTACAATGAGCAGTTCTTC
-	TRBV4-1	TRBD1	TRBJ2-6	CASRHILLPDRGGSGANVLTF	TGCGCCAGCAGACACATACTACTCCCGGACAGGGGTGGCTCTGGGGCCAACGTCCTGACTTTC
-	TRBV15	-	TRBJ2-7	CATSRDGGGRYEQYF	TGTGCCACCAGCAGAGATGGAGGAGGACGCTACGAGCAGTACTTC
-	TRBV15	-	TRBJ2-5	CATSRNRQHQETQYF	TGTGCCACCAGCAGAAACCGACAGCACCAAGAGACCCAGTACTTC
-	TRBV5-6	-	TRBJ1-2	CASTYGTQYGYTF	TGTGCCAGCACCTATGGGACTCAATATGGCTACACCTTC
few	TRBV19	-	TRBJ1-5	CASSVFFNQPQHF	TGTGCCAGTAGCGTGTTTTTTAATCAGCCCCAGCATTTT
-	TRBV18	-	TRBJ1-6	CASSPTELNSPLHF	TGTGCCAGCTCACCAACAGAACTTAATTCACCCCTCCACTTT
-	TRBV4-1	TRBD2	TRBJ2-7	CASSPGTSGGGFTYEQYF	TGCGCCAGCAGCCCAGGGACTAGCGGGGGAGGCTTTACCTACGAGCAGTACTTC
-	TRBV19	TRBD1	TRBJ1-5	CASGNTGGKPQHF	TGTGCCAGTGGAAATACAGGGGGAAAGCCCCAGCATTTT
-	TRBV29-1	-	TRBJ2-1	CSVGANEQFF	TGCAGCGTTGGGGCCAATGAGCAGTTCTTC
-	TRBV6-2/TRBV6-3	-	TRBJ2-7	CASSYRTKSYEQYF	TGTGCCAGCAGTTACCGAACTAAGAGCTACGAGCAGTACTTC
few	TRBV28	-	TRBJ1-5	CASIPRGGGNQPQHF	TGTGCCAGCATTCCCCGGGGAGGTGGCAATCAGCCCCAGCATTTT
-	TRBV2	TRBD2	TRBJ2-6	CASSDPLAGEPISGANVLTF	TGTGCCAGCAGTGACCCCCTAGCGGGGGAGCCTATCTCTGGGGCCAACGTCCTGACTTTC
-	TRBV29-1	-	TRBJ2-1	CSVFGHTSYNEQFF	TGCAGCGTGTTTGGCCATACCTCCTACAATGAGCAGTTCTTC
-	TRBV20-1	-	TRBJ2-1	CSAYNNEQFF	TGCAGTGCTTACAACAATGAGCAGTTCTTC
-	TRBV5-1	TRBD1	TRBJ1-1	CASGGQGMGVSEAFF	TGCGCCAGCGGCGGACAGGGGATGGGTGTCTCTGAAGCTTTCTTT
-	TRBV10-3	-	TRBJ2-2	CAIQKSHTGELFF	TGTGCCATCCAAAAATCCCACACCGGGGAGCTGTTTTTT
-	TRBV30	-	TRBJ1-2	CAWSEESNYGYTF	TGTGCCTGGAGTGAGGAGTCCAACTATGGCTACACCTTC
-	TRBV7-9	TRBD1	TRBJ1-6	CASSLEGTGNSPLHF	TGTGCCAGCAGCTTAGAGGGGACAGGGAATTCACCCCTCCACTTT
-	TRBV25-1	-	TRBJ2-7	CASSEGSDRGSEQYF	TGTGCCAGCAGTGAAGGGTCCGATCGGGGAAGCGAGCAGTACTTC
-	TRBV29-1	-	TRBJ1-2	CSVDFRRTRDGYTF	TGCAGCGTTGATTTTCGACGGACACGAGATGGCTACACCTTC